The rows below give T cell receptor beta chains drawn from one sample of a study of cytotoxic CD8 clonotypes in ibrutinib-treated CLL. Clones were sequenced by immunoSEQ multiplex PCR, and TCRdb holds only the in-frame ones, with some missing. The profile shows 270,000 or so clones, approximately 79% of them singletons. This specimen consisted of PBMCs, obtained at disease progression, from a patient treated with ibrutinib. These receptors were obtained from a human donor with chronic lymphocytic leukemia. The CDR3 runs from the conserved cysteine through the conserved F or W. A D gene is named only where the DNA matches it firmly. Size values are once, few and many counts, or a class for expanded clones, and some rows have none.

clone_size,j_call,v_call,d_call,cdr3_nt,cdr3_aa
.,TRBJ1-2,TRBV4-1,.,TGCGCCAGCAGCCAAGCTCTTGGGGGATGGCCGTATGGCTACACCTTC,CASSQALGGWPYGYTF
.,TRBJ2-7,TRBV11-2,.,TGTGCCTCAACACCCGGGCAGTACTTC,CASTPGQYF
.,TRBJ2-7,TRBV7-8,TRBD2,TGTGCCAGCAGCCCGCCCGGGACTAGCGGGGCTTACGAGCAGTACTTC,CASSPPGTSGAYEQYF
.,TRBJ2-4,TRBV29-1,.,TGCAGCGGGGGTCACGAAAACATTCAGTACTTC,CSGGHENIQYF
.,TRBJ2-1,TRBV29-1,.,TGCAGCGTTGAGAGGCAGGTCTCCTACAATGAGCAGTTCTTC,CSVERQVSYNEQFF
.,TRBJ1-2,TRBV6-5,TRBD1,TGTGCCAGCAGGAGAACAGGGGTAAACTATGGCTACACCTTC,CASRRTGVNYGYTF
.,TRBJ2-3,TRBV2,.,TGTGCCAGCAGTGCGGCTAGTCAGCTCGATACGCAGTATTTT,CASSAASQLDTQYF
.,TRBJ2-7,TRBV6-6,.,TGTGCCAGCAGACAGGGAGATACCTACGAGCAGTACTTC,CASRQGDTYEQYF
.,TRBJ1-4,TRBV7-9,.,TGTGCCAGCAGCCGTCAGCGGGCAGGGTGGCGGGAAAAACTGTTTTTT,CASSRQRAGWREKLFF
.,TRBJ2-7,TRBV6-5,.,TGTGCCAGCAGTTACAGAGGGACCAACTACGAGCAGTACTTC,CASSYRGTNYEQYF
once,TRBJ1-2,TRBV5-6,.,TGTGCCAGCAGCCCCCTGGGAGGGTCTTCTAACTATGGCTACACCTTC,CASSPLGGSSNYGYTF
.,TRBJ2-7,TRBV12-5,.,TGTGCTAGTGGCGCCCTCAGGACAGAACAGTACTTC,CASGALRTEQYF
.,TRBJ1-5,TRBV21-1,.,TGTGCCAGCAGCAAAGAAAGGGGGACCCCTCATAGCAATCAGCCCCAGCATTTT,CASSKERGTPHSNQPQHF
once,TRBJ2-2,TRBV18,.,TGTGCCAGCTCACAGGTTGTCTCTACGAACACCGGGGAGCTGTTTTTT,CASSQVVSTNTGELFF
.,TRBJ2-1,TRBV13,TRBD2,TGTGCCAGCAGCTTAGGGGTAGGACTAGCGGCTCCCTACAATGAGCAGTTCTTC,CASSLGVGLAAPYNEQFF
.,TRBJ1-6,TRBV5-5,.,TGTGCCAGCAGCGATCCCGAACAGAATTATAATTCACCCCTCCACTTT,CASSDPEQNYNSPLHF
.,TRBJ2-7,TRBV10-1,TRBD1,TGCGCCAGCAGCCCCGGGACAGGGGTCTACGAGCAGTACTTC,CASSPGTGVYEQYF
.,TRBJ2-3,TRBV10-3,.,TGTGCCATCAGTGAGCCCTCGGTGGGTAGCACAGATACGCAGTATTTT,CAISEPSVGSTDTQYF
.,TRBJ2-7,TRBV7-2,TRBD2,TGTGCCAGCAGCGTAACTAGCGGGGGGAAGTACGAGCAGTACTTC,CASSVTSGGKYEQYF
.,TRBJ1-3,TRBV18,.,TGTGCCAGCTCACCACCGTCCAGGGACGGAAACACCATATATTTT,CASSPPSRDGNTIYF
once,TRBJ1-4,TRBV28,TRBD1,TGTGCCAGCACCCAGGGAGGGACAGGCGCTGAAAAACTGTTTTTT,CASTQGGTGAEKLFF
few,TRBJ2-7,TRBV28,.,TGTGCCAGCAGTTTATCCATGGACGGAATCCCTCTGTACTTC,CASSLSMDGIPLYF
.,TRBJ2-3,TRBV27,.,TGTGCCAGCAGTTTATCAAGCCCCCCATCAGATACGCAGTATTTT,CASSLSSPPSDTQYF
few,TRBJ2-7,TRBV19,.,TGTGCCAGTAGTCGGCAGGGGATCAACGAGCAGTACTTC,CASSRQGINEQYF
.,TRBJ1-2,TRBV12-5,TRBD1,TGTGCTAGTGGTTTGGTTCCCCGGCGGAGGGGGCTCAGCTATGGCTACACCTTC,CASGLVPRRRGLSYGYTF
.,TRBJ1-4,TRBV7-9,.,TGTGCCAGCAGCCCCCTCGCAGAAAAACTGTTTTTT,CASSPLAEKLFF
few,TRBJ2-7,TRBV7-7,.,TGTGCCAGCAGCTTAGGCCCGACTTCCCAATACGAGCAGTACTTC,CASSLGPTSQYEQYF
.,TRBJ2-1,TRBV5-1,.,TGCGCCAGCGCGCTATTGGGGCTTGAGCAGTTCTTC,CASALLGLEQFF
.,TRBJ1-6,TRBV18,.,TGTGCCAGCTCACCACCAGGGTCCTATAATTCACCCCTCCACTTT,CASSPPGSYNSPLHF
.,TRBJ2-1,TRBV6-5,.,TGTGCCAGCATCTCGGCCGGGGGAACCTACAATGAGCAGTTCTTC,CASISAGGTYNEQFF
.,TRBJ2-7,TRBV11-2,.,TGTGCCAGCAGCTTAGACAGGGCCTACGAGCAGTACTTC,CASSLDRAYEQYF
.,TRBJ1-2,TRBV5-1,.,TGCGCCAGCAGCGACGGGGGCCTTGGCTACACCTTC,CASSDGGLGYTF
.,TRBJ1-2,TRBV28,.,TGTGCCAGCACCCTCTTCACGGGACCAATTTATGGCTACACCTTC,CASTLFTGPIYGYTF
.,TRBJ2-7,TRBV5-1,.,TGCGCCAGCAAGCCAGAGGGGGTTTTCTACGAGCAGTACTTC,CASKPEGVFYEQYF
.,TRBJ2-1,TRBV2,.,TGTGCCAGCAGTCCGGACAGCAGGGCCTACAATGAGCAGTTCTTC,CASSPDSRAYNEQFF
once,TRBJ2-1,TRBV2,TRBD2,TGTGCCAGCACCTCAAGCGGGAGGGATGAGCAGTTCTTC,CASTSSGRDEQFF
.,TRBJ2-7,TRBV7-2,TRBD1,TGTGCCAGCAGCTTTGGACAGGGCCTGGGCGAGCAGTACTTC,CASSFGQGLGEQYF
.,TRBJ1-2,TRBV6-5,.,TGTGCCAGCAGTTACTTGGAGTCTGGGGGCACCTTC,CASSYLESGGTF
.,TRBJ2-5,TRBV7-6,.,TGTGCCAGCAGCCCACTCCTTTTCGAGACCCAGTACTTC,CASSPLLFETQYF
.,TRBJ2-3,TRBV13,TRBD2,TGTGCCAGCAGCTTGTGGGGAGGGGTCACAGATACGCAGTATTTT,CASSLWGGVTDTQYF
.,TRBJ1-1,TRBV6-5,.,TGTGCCAGCAGTTCCGGGGGAGAGTCCACTGAAGCTTTCTTT,CASSSGGESTEAFF
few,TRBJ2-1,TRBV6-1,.,TGTGCCAGCAGTAAACAGGGCTCCTACAATGAGCAGTTCTTC,CASSKQGSYNEQFF
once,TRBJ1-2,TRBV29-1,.,TGCAGCGTACCTGGGATTTCCTATGGCTACACCTTC,CSVPGISYGYTF
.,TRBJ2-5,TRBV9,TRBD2,TGTGCCAGCACCCTAGGGGCTAGCGGGAGGGCCTTGGAGACCCAGTACTTC,CASTLGASGRALETQYF
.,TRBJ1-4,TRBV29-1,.,TGCAGCGTGCGGGGGGGACGGTCTAATGAAAAACTGTTTTTT,CSVRGGRSNEKLFF
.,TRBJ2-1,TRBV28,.,TGTGCCAGCAGTTTTGGGTCTAGCAGCTACAATGAGCAGTTCTTC,CASSFGSSSYNEQFF
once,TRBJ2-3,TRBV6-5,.,TGTGCCAGCAGTTTCGACTGGAGCACAGATACGCAGTATTTT,CASSFDWSTDTQYF
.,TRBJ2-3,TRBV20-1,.,TGCAGTGCCTCCCGTGCCGATACGCAGTATTTT,CSASRADTQYF
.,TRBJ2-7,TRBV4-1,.,TGCGCCAGCAGCCCACGGGTGGGGGACCCGGAGCAGTACTTC,CASSPRVGDPEQYF
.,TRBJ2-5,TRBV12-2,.,TGTGCAAGTCGCCCCTTGGGACTGTGCCAAGAGACCCAGTACTTC,CASRPLGLCQETQYF
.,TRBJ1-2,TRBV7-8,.,TGTGCCAGCAGCCCCAACAGGGTGTATTTGGTTGGGGTTAGTGGCTACACCTTC,CASSPNRVYLVGVSGYTF
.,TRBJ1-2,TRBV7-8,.,TGTGCCAGCAGCCAACCCAACAGGCAGTATGGCTACACCTTC,CASSQPNRQYGYTF
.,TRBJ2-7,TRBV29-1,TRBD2,TGCAGCGTCTCGACTAGCGGAGCCTACGAGCAGTACTTC,CSVSTSGAYEQYF
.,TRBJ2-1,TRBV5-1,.,TGCGCCAGCAGCTGGGCGAGCTCCTACAATGAGCAGTTCTTC,CASSWASSYNEQFF
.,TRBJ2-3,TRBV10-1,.,TGCGCCAGCAGTGAGTTTAGCCCCTACACAGATACGCAGTATTTT,CASSEFSPYTDTQYF